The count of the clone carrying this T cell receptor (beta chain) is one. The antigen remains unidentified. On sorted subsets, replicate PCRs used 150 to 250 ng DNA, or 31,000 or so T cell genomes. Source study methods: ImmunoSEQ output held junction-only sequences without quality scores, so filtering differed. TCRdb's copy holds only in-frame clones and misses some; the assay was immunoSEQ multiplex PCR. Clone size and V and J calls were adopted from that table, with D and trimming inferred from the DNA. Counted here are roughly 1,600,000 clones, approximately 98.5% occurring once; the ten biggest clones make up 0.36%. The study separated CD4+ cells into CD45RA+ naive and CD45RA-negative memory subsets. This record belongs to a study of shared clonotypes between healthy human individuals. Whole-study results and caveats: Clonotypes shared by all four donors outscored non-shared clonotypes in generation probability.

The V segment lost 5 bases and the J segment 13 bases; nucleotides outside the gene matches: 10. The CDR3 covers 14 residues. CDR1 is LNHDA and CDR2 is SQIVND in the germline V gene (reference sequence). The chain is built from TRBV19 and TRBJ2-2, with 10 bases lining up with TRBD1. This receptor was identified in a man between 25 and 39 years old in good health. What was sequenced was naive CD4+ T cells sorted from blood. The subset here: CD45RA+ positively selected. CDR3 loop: CASSVTGTGVVLFF. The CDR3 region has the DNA TGTGCCAGTAGTGTAACCGGGACAGGGGTCGTGCTGTTTTTT.